This TCR beta chain was observed in a study of T cell responses to AZD1222 COVID-19 vaccine. Study-wide results and limits: Spike-specific TCR breadth and depth went up after people got two AZD1222 doses. CD4 TCRs linked to vaccination spanned spike, dominating at 160-218 and 743-854.

Of note for this clone: Its target is not known.

The assay was immunoSEQ multiplex PCR, and TCRdb's table has in-frame clones only and misses some. The sample lists about 86,000 clones, roughly nine tenths occurring once. The CDR3 totals 16 residues. In germline, CDR1 is MDHEN, CDR2 SYDVKM. V was clipped by 6 bases and J by 6 bases; unmatched bases: 12. The V gene is TRBV28, the J gene TRBJ1-3; 9 nucleotides agree with TRBD1. Sequences were derived from peripheral blood, sampled on day 0 of AZD1222 vaccination. The receptor was isolated from an adult in good health. The CDR3 DNA sequence: TGTGCCAGCAGCCGCGCGACCGGGACAGGGACAAACACCATATATTTT. Amino acid sequence: CASSRATGTGTNTIYF.